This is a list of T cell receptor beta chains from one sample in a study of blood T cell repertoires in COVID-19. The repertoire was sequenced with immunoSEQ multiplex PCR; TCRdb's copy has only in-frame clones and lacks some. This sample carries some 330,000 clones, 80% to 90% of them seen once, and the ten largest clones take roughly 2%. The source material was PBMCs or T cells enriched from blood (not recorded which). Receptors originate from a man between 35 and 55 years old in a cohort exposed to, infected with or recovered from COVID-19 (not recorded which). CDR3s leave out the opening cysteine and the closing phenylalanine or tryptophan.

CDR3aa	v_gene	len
ASSRTGGRAEKLF	TRBV28	13
ASSQEAGLSNQPQH	TRBV4-1	14
ASSPPLAGLQETQY	TRBV5-1	14
ASSIRGGRAVADTQY	TRBV19	15
ASRDRSFYT	TRBV27	9
ASSGRTSGSQEQF	TRBV10-1	13
ASSPAREGSRTGELF	TRBV11-3	15
AWSVSRGHSPLH	TRBV30	12
ASSTPGTGITGELF	TRBV2	14
ASSEATGLAAEQY	TRBV2	13
ASSRGTGNEKLF	TRBV27	12
ASSLGRLLIGNEQF	TRBV7-8	14
ASSTYGLFEYEQY	TRBV5-5	13
ASSLERASETQY	TRBV5-5	12
ASSLAASGTRETQY	TRBV5-4	14
ASSSSPGEGYGYT	TRBV5-1	13
ASSLGAFQPQH	TRBV28	11
ASSLFQDNEQF	TRBV27	11
ASSLGQAPTEAF	TRBV5-1	12
ASRPGTAADTQY	TRBV2	12
ASSPQGWNIQY	TRBV27	11
ATSASGRADYFPQETQY	TRBV24-1	17
ASSPFDRGPYEQY	TRBV6-2/TRBV6-3	13
ASSLMASGHEQY	TRBV7-3	12
ASSPGSNYGYT	TRBV28	11
ASSPGRQGGYGYT	TRBV18	13
ASSLTSGYITQETQY	TRBV9	15
ASSAGTGDYEQY	TRBV28	12
ASSESKYEQY	TRBV10-1	10
ASSPVYPGELF	TRBV18	11
ASSSGSGANVLT	TRBV19	12
ASSPGQEFYGYT	TRBV18	12
ASSQELPSGIGVTGELF	TRBV4-2	17
ASSLVGGVNTEAF	TRBV27	13
ASSPSGGGGYT	TRBV3-1/TRBV3-2	11
ASSIAGSDEKLF	TRBV19	12
ASSYSIIENGGSSYNEQF	TRBV6-2/TRBV6-3	18
ASSYGTAAYEQY	TRBV6-5	12
ASRRTGYTDTQY	TRBV5-1	12
ASSEGTGGVYGYT	TRBV6-4	13
ASSEYRGENIQY	TRBV10-2	12